Given below is one T cell receptor (beta chain) in context. Molecular barcoding with unique molecular identifiers was used for the TCRbeta library. TCRdb passed the PCR reads through MiXCR, listing each CDR3 protein once. The sample records 400,000 to 500,000 distinct CDR3 sequences, roughly a tenth being singletons. This CDR3 is built from 17 residues. Trimming at V came to 0 bases and at J to 4 bases, leaving 11 bases not matched to a gene. CDR1 and CDR2 from the germline V gene are SQVTM and ANQGSEA. The data derive from a study of T-cell reconstitution after alpha-beta-depleted transplantation in children.

The rearrangement uses TRBV29-1 and TRBJ2-3; 9 bases match TRBD1. Material: PBMCs from the stem cell graft donor, obtained from the stem cell graft. The source is a human donor who donated a stem cell graft to a child with acute myeloid leukemia. The CDR3 is CSVEDLGQGVWSDTQYF. The CDR3 DNA reads TGCAGCGTTGAAGATCTGGGACAGGGTGTTTGGTCAGATACGCAGTATTTT.